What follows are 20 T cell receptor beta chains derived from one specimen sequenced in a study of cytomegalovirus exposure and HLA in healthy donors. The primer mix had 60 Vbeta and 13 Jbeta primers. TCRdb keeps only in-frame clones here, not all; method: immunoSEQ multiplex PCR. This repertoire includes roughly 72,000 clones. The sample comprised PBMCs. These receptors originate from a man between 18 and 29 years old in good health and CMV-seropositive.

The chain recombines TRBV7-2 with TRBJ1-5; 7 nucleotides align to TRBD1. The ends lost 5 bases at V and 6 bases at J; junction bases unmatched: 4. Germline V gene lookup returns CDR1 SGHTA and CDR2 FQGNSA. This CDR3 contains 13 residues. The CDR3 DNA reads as TGTGCCAGCAGCGCCCGGACAGGTCAGCCCCAGCATTTT. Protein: CASSARTGQPQHF.

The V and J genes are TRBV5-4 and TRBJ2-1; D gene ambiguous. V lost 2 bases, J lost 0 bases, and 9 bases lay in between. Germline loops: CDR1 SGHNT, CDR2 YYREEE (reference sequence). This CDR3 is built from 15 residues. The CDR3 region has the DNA TGTGCCAGCAGCTTAGAGAGGAGCTCCTACAATGAGCAGTTCTTC. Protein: CASSLERSSYNEQFF.

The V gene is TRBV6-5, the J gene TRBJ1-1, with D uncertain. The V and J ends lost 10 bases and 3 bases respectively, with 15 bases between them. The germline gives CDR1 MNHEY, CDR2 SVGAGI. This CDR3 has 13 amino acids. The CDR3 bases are TGTGCCACGAGAGGATTTTTGTACACTGAAGCTTTCTTT. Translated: CATRGFLYTEAFF.

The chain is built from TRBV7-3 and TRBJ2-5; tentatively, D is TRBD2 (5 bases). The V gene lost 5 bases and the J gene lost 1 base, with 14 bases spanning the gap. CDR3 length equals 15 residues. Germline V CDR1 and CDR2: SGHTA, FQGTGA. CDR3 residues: CASSLRGISQETQYF. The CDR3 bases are TGTGCCAGCAGCCTGAGAGGGATATCCCAAGAGACCCAGTACTTC.

In DNA form, the CDR3 reads TGTGCCAGCAGTTACTCGGGGCCAGCTCCTAATGAAAAACTGTTTTTT. Amino acids: CASSYSGPAPNEKLFF. The chain links TRBV6-5 to TRBJ1-4; possibly TRBD1 for D (5 bases). V was cut by 0 bases and J by 3 bases, with 11 bases left in between. Germline-derived CDR1 and CDR2 are MNHEY and SVGAGI. The CDR3 runs to 16 residues.

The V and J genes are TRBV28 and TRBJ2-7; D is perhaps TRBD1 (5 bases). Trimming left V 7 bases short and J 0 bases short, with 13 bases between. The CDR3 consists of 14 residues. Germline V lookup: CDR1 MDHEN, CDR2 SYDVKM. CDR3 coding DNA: TGTGCCAGCATTCGGACACGGAGCTCCTACGAGCAGTACTTC. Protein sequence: CASIRTRSSYEQYF.

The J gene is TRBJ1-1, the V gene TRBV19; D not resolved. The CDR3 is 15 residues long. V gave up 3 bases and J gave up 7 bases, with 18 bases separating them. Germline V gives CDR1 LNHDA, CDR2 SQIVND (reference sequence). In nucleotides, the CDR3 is TGTGCCAGTAGTATTGGTTCTGGGTGGAGCAGTGAAGCTTTCTTT. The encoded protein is CASSIGSGWSSEAFF.

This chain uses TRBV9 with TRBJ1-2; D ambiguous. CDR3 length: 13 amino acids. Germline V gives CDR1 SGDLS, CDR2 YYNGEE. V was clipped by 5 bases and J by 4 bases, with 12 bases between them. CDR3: CASSSREIYGYTF. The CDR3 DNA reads TGTGCCAGCAGTTCTCGGGAGATCTATGGCTACACCTTC.

The CDR3: CASSPPHSYEQYF. CDR3 sequence (DNA): TGTGCCAGCTCACCACCGCACAGCTACGAGCAGTACTTC. The chain has TRBV18 and TRBJ2-7; unclear D gene. Germline V gene sequence: CDR1 KGHSH, CDR2 LQKENI. The ends were cut back, 0 bases at V and 3 bases at J, with 6 bases in the middle. The CDR3 contains 13 residues.

The CDR3 loop reads CATSRDLGTGANEQFF. CDR3 DNA: TGTGCCACCAGCAGAGATTTGGGGACAGGGGCAAATGAGCAGTTCTTC. The chain is built from TRBV15 and TRBJ2-1, with TRBD1 matching 10 bases. This CDR3 is 16 amino acids long. V lost 0 bases, J lost 7 bases, and 6 bases stayed unmatched. Germline loops: CDR1 LNHNV, CDR2 YYDKDF (reference sequence).

CDR3 bases: TGTGCCAGCTCACCCATGGGACAGTCCTACGAGCAGTACTTC. Translating gives CASSPMGQSYEQYF. This chain uses TRBV18 with TRBJ2-7, with 7 bases that match TRBD1. Germline loops: CDR1 KGHSH, CDR2 LQKENI. The CDR3 totals 14 residues. V shed 3 bases, J shed 1 base, and the junction held 3 bases outside the gene matches.

The CDR3 protein is CASSLESTHTDTQYF. The CDR3, as DNA: TGTGCCAGCAGCTTAGAGAGCACTCACACAGATACGCAGTATTTT. The rearrangement uses TRBV7-2 and TRBJ2-3; no clear D. V shed 1 base and J shed 2 bases, with 10 bases lying between them. Per germline, CDR1 SGHTA and CDR2 FQGNSA. This CDR3 has 15 amino acids. Full variable domain (remainder filled in from reference TRBV7-2 and TRBJ2-3): GAGVSQSPSNKVTEKGKDVELRCDPISGHTALYWYRQSLGQGLEFLIYFQGNSAPDKSGLPSDRFSAERTGGSVSTLTIQRTQQEDSAVYLCASSLESTHTDTQYFGPGTRLTVL.

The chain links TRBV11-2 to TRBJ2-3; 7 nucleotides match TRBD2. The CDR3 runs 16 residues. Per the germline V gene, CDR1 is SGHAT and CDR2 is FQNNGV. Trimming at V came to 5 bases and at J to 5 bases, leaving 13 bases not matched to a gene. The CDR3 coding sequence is TGTGCCAGCAGCCGAGAAGCGGGGTTGGGGGGAGATACGCAGTATTTT. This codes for CASSREAGLGGDTQYF.

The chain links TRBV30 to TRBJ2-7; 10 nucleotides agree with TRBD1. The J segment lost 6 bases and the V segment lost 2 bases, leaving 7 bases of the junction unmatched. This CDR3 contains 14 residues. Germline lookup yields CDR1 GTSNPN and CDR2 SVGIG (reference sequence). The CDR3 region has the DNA TGTGCCTGGAGTAGGGACAGGGGCTTGTCCGAGCAGTACTTC. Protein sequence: CAWSRDRGLSEQYF.

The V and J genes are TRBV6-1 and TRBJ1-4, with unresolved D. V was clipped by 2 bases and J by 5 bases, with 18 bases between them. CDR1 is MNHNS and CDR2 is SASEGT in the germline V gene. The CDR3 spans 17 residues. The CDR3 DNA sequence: TGTGCCAGCAGTGAACGAGGAGCAAACTACAAGAATGAAAAACTGTTTTTT. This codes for CASSERGANYKNEKLFF.

The CDR3 DNA is TGCGCCAGCAGCCAAGTTGCCTTGGACAGGGGCGCCACTGAAGCTTTCTTT. It specifies CASSQVALDRGATEAFF. The V call is TRBV4-1, the J call TRBJ1-1; 9 bases are shared with TRBD1. The CDR3 is 17 amino acids. Germline-derived CDR1 and CDR2 are MGHRA and YSYEKL. V gave up 1 base and J gave up 4 bases; unmatched junction bases: 10.

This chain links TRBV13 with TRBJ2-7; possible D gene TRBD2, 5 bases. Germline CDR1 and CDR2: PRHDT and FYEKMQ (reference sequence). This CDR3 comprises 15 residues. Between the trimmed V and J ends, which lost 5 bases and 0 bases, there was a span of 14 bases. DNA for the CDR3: TGTGCCAGCAGCCCAAGGACTGCTAGCTCCTACGAGCAGTACTTC. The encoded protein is CASSPRTASSYEQYF.

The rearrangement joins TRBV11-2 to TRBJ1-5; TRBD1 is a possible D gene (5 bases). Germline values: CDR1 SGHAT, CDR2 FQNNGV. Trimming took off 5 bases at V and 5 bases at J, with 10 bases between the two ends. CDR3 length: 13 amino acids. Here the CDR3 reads CASSRGGHQPQHF. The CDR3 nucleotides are TGTGCCAGCAGCCGGGGGGGTCATCAGCCCCAGCATTTT.

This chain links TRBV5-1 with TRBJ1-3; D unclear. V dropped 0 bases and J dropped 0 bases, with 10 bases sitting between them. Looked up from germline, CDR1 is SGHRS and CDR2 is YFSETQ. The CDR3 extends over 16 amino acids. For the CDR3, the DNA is TGCGCCAGCAGCTTGGGCGGGTCTGACTCTGGAAACACCATATATTTT. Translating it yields CASSLGGSDSGNTIYF.

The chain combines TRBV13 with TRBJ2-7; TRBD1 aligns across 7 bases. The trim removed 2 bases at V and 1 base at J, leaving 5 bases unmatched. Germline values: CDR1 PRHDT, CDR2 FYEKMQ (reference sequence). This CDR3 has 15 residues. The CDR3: CASSLIQGSSYEQYF. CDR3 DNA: TGTGCCAGCAGCTTAATACAGGGGTCTTCCTACGAGCAGTACTTC. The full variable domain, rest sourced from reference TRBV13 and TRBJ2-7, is AAGVIQSPRHLIKEKRETATLKCYPIPRHDTVYWYQQGPGQDPQFLISFYEKMQSDKGSIPDRFSAQQFSDYHSELNMSSLELGDSALYFCASSLIQGSSYEQYFGPGTRLTVT.